The source of this TCR beta chain is a study of T cell responses to AZD1222 COVID-19 vaccine. Whole-study findings and limits: It should be noted that donors were predominantly white British and more often female, and clonal diversity was possibly underestimated. Within unmutated variant regions lay the reported targets of nearly half of spike-specific TCRs. Once two AZD1222 doses were given, Spike-specific TCR breadth and depth went up.

Using immunoSEQ multiplex PCR, the repertoire was profiled, and TCRdb retains in-frame clones only, with some absent. The sample holds 130,000 to 150,000 clones; 75% to 95% are singletons and the top ten take 2.5% to 3%. Germline CDR1 and CDR2: LNHDA and SQIVND (reference sequence). This CDR3 has 15 amino acids. Trimming took off 6 bases at V and 6 bases at J, with 18 bases between the two ends. Of note for this clone: The antigen is not known.

Specimen: peripheral blood, collected on day 0 of MenACWY control vaccination. J is TRBJ1-5 and V is TRBV19, with D uncertain. This sequence originates from an adult in good health. The CDR3 is CASSGDNGVAQPQHF. DNA for the CDR3: TGTGCCAGTAGCGGTGACAATGGGGTCGCTCAGCCCCAGCATTTT.